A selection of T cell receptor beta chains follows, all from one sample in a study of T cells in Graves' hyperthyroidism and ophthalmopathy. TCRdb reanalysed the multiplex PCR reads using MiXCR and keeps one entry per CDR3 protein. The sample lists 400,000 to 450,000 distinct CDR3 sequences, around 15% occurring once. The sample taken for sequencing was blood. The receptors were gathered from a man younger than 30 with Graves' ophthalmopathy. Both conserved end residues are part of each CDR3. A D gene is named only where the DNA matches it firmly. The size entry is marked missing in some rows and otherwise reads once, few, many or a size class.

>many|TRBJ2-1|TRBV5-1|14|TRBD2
CASSTGTSGVRQFF
TGCGCCAGCAGTACCGGGACTAGCGGCGTTCGGCAGTTCTTC
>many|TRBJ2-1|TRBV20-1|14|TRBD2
CSASLAGGYNEQFF
TGCAGTGCTTCCCTAGCGGGGGGTTACAATGAGCAGTTCTTC
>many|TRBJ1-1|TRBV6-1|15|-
CASSSQGGWDTEAFF
TGTGCCAGCAGTTCGCAAGGGGGGTGGGACACTGAAGCTTTCTTT
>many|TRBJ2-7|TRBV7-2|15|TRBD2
CASSHPGTSGYEQYF
TGTGCCAGCAGCCATCCCGGGACTAGCGGATACGAGCAGTACTTC
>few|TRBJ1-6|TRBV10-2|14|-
CASSDRGIGSPLHF
TGCGCCAGCAGTGACCGAGGGATCGGTTCACCCCTCCACTTT
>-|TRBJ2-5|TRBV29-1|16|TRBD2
CSVEWGGSGGGETQYF
TGCAGCGTTGAATGGGGGGGTAGCGGGGGAGGAGAGACCCAGTACTTC
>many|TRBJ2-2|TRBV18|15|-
CASSPRSQNTGELFF
TGTGCCAGCTCCCCAAGGTCGCAGAACACCGGGGAGCTGTTTTTT
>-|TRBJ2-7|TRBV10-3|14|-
CAISLKEGIYEQYF
TGTGCCATCAGTCTCAAGGAGGGAATTTACGAGCAGTACTTC
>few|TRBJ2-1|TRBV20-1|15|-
CSAGKVWSGYNEQFF
TGCAGTGCGGGAAAAGTCTGGTCAGGATACAATGAGCAGTTCTTC
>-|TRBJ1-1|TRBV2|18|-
CASSEGWHIREGRTEAFF
TGTGCCAGCAGTGAAGGGTGGCATATCAGGGAGGGGAGAACTGAAGCTTTCTTT
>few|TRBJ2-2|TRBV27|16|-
CASGGGGRLNTGELFF
TGTGCCAGCGGGGGAGGCGGGCGGTTGAACACCGGGGAGCTGTTTTTT
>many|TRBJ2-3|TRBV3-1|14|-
CASSRWTETDTQYF
TGTGCCAGCAGCCGATGGACAGAAACAGATACGCAGTATTTT
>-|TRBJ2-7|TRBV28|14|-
CASGPAARIYEQYF
TGTGCCAGCGGCCCTGCGGCCAGGATATACGAGCAGTACTTC
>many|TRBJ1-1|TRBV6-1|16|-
CASRSYRAGMNTEAFF
TGTGCCAGCAGAAGTTATAGGGCGGGGATGAACACTGAAGCTTTCTTT
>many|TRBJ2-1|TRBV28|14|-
CASIPGGRDSGQFF
TGTGCCAGCATCCCAGGGGGGCGGGACTCAGGACAGTTCTTC
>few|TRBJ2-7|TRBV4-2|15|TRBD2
CASSQRLAGVYEQYF
TGTGCCAGCAGCCAACGACTAGCGGGAGTTTACGAGCAGTACTTC
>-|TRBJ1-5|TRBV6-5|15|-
CASSSSRGSNQPQHF
TGTGCCAGCAGTTCGTCCCGGGGGAGCAATCAGCCCCAGCATTTT
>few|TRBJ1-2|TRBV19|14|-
CASSIRPGSTGYTF
TGTGCCAGTAGTATTAGACCAGGGTCTACCGGCTACACCTTC
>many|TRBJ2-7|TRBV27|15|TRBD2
CASSPFAGGPNEQYF
TGTGCCAGCAGTCCCTTCGCGGGAGGGCCTAACGAGCAGTACTTC
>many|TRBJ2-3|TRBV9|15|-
CASSYLGGSTDTQYF
TGTGCCAGCAGCTACTTAGGAGGTTCCACAGATACGCAGTATTTT
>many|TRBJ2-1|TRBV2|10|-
CASTRSEQFF
TGTGCCAGCACGCGCAGTGAGCAGTTCTTC
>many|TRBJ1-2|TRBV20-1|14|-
CSARPQEAPYGYTF
TGCAGTGCTAGACCGCAGGAAGCACCATATGGCTACACCTTC
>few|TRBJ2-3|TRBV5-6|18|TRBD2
CASSLLLAGASSTDTQYF
TGTGCCAGCAGCTTGTTACTAGCGGGAGCCTCTAGCACAGATACGCAGTATTTT
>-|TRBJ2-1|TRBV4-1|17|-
CASSHPGDGHSYNEQFF
TGCGCCAGCAGCCATCCCGGTGACGGCCACTCCTACAATGAGCAGTTCTTC
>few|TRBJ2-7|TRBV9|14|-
CASSAVGVRDEQYF
TGTGCCAGCAGCGCCGTTGGGGTCAGGGACGAGCAGTACTTC
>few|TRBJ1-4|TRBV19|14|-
CASSIEWLNEKLFF
TGTGCCAGTAGTATTGAGTGGCTTAATGAAAAACTGTTTTTT
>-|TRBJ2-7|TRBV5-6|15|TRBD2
CASSLLATSGYEQYF
TGTGCCAGCAGCTTGTTGGCGACTAGCGGTTACGAGCAGTACTTC
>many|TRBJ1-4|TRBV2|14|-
CASRRQAGIEKLFF
TGTGCCAGCAGACGACAGGCGGGTATTGAAAAACTGTTTTTT
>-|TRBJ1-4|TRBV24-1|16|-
CATSSSYRDGNEKLFF
TGTGCCACCTCCAGCTCCTACAGGGACGGTAATGAAAAACTGTTTTTT
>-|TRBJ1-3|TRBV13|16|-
CASSSLSQQPGNTIYF
TGTGCCAGCAGCTCGCTCAGCCAACAACCTGGAAACACCATATATTTT
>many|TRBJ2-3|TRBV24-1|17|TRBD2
CATSPAGVTPSTDTQYF
TGTGCCACCAGCCCAGCGGGGGTCACACCCAGCACAGATACGCAGTATTTT
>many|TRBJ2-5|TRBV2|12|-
CASSSSWETQYF
TGTGCCAGCAGTTCCAGCTGGGAGACCCAGTACTTC
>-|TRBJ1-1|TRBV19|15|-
CASSAVREKDTEAFF
TGTGCCAGTAGTGCGGTCAGGGAGAAGGACACTGAAGCTTTCTTT
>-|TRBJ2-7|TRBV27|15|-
CASSPGPILQDEQYF
TGTGCCAGCAGCCCCGGACCCATCCTTCAGGACGAGCAGTACTTC
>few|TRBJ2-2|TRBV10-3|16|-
CAISESAYIDTGELFF
TGTGCCATCAGTGAGTCTGCCTACATAGATACCGGGGAGCTGTTTTTT
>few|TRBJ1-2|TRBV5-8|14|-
CASSLPGPRVGYTF
TGTGCCAGCAGCCTACCCGGGCCCAGGGTAGGCTACACCTTC
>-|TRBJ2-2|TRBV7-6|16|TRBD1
CASSYSGQLDTGELFF
TGTGCCAGCAGCTACTCGGGACAGTTAGACACCGGGGAGCTGTTTTTT
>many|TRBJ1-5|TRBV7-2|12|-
CASSFGEQPQHF
TGTGCCAGCAGCTTCGGGGAGCAGCCCCAGCATTTT
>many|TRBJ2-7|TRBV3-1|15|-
CASSQDWDKSYEQYF
TGTGCCAGCAGCCAAGATTGGGACAAGTCCTACGAGCAGTACTTC
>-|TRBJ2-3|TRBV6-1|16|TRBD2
CASSEWGGRRVDTQYF
TGTGCCAGCAGTGAATGGGGGGGACGGCGAGTGGATACGCAGTATTTT
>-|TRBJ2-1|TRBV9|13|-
CASSLSTYNEQFF
TGTGCCAGCAGCCTAAGCACGTACAATGAGCAGTTCTTC
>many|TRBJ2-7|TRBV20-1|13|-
CSGKITAAYEQYF
TGCAGTGGGAAGATTACAGCAGCCTACGAGCAGTACTTC
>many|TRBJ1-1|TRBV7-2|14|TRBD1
CASSTAGTGDEAFF
TGTGCCAGCAGCACGGCCGGGACAGGCGATGAAGCTTTCTTT
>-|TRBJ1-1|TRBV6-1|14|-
CASSLPQGRTEAFF
TGTGCCAGCAGTCTTCCCCAGGGTAGGACTGAAGCTTTCTTT
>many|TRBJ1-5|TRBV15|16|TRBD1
CATSTSRDRGRQPQHF
TGTGCCACCAGCACCAGCCGGGACAGGGGACGGCAGCCCCAGCATTTT
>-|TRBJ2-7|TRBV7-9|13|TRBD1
CASSPRTGVEQYF
TGTGCCAGCAGCCCAAGGACAGGGGTTGAGCAGTACTTC
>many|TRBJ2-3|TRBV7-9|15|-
CASSGYRERTDTQYF
TGTGCCAGCAGCGGATACAGGGAGAGGACAGATACGCAGTATTTT
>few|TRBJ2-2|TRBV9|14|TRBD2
CASSVTSVPGELFF
TGTGCCAGCAGCGTCACTAGCGTTCCCGGGGAGCTGTTTTTT
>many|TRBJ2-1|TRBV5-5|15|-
CASSLGGTSYNEQFF
TGTGCCAGCAGCTTGGGTGGAACATCCTACAATGAGCAGTTCTTC
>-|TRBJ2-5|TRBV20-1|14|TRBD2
CSDSTSDPPETQYF
TGCAGTGACAGTACTAGCGATCCGCCGGAGACCCAGTACTTC